This T cell receptor (beta chain) was obtained from a study of blood T cells in healthy people across ages. General study points: Donor CMV status was unknown, possibly confounding expanded clonotype changes.

The second PCR ran roughly 7 to 11 cycles with a sample-barcoded 5' primer and J-beta primers. Tags on each cDNA molecule came from a template-switch adaptor with 12 random nucleotides. Via MiXCR, TCRdb re-called the 5' RACE reads, giving one row per CDR3 protein. The sample contains roughly 800,000 distinct CDR3 sequences, 58% of which appear only once. CDR1 is MNHEY and CDR2 is SMNVEV in the germline V gene (reference sequence). The CDR3 has 15 amino acids. V shed 6 bases, J shed 7 bases, and the junction held 10 bases outside the gene matches. This clonotype was detected only a few times. Its antigen remains unknown.

This chain uses TRBV27 with TRBJ2-5; 11 bases agree with TRBD2. Sequencing input: blood. This receptor was obtained from a man aged 25 to 40 in good health. CDR3 coding DNA: TGTGCCAGCAGCCCCCTAGCGGGAGGTTTCCGGACCCAGTACTTC. Its translation is CASSPLAGGFRTQYF.